Below are 21 T cell receptor beta chains sequenced from a single sample in a study of OX40 agonist ivuxolimab in advanced cancers. The repertoire was sequenced with immunoSEQ multiplex PCR; TCRdb's copy has only in-frame clones and lacks some. Among some 83,000 clones listed, around 84% were seen once. The source material was CD4+ or CD8+ T cells sorted from blood, sampled in a trial of the OX40 agonist ivuxolimab. The receptors shown here come from an adult with an advanced solid tumor such as melanoma, head and neck, liver or kidney cancer.

V gene TRBV9 combines with J gene TRBJ2-1; TRBD2 matches 13 bases. Germline CDR1 is SGDLS and CDR2 is YYNGEE. The ends lost 4 bases at V and 0 bases at J; junction bases unmatched: 7. CDR3 length: 18 residues. The chain's CDR3 is CASSPRTSGGFSYNEQFF. CDR3 DNA: TGTGCCAGCAGCCCCCGGACTAGCGGGGGATTCTCCTACAATGAGCAGTTCTTC.

The chain links TRBV28 to TRBJ1-5; no reliable D call. The CDR3 length is 14 residues. Germline CDR1 and CDR2: MDHEN and SYDVKM. Trimming stripped 5 bases from V and 6 bases from J, with 14 bases between. This CDR3 reads CASSTREIAQPQHF. Here the CDR3 DNA reads TGTGCCAGCAGTACCCGGGAGATCGCTCAGCCCCAGCATTTT. The whole variable domain, filled in from reference TRBV28 and TRBJ1-5, reads DVKVTQSSRYLVKRTGEKVFLECVQDMDHENMFWYRQDPGLGLRLIYFSYDVKMKEKGDIPEGYSVSREKKERFSLILESASTNQTSMYLCASSTREIAQPQHFGDGTRLSIL.

The rearrangement links TRBV10-3 to TRBJ1-1, with D possibly being TRBD1 (5 bases). Trimming shortened V by 3 bases and J by 0 bases, and 5 bases separated the two germline ends. CDR1 is ENHRY, CDR2 SYGVKD, per germline. The CDR3 runs 13 residues. The CDR3 DNA sequence: TGTGCCATCAGTGAACAGGTGAACACTGAAGCTTTCTTT. Amino acid sequence: CAISEQVNTEAFF.

The rearrangement joins TRBV18 to TRBJ2-7; D possibly corresponds to TRBD2 (6 bases). V lost 0 bases, J lost 1 base, and 10 bases lay in between. Germline-derived CDR1 and CDR2 are KGHSH and LQKENI. CDR3 length: 15 residues. For the CDR3, the DNA is TGTGCCAGCTCACCACCCGGGACTCGTTCCTACGAGCAGTACTTC. Translated, it gives CASSPPGTRSYEQYF.

V gene TRBV19 combines with J gene TRBJ1-1, with a weak D call TRBD1 (6 bases). Looked up from germline, CDR1 is LNHDA and CDR2 is SQIVND (reference sequence). The CDR3 runs 15 residues. V lost 7 bases and J 1 base, leaving 16 bases between the germline ends. The CDR3 DNA follows: TGTGCCAGTAAACATCTTGACAGGCCGAACACTGAAGCTTTCTTT. Its translation is CASKHLDRPNTEAFF.

This sequence joins TRBV7-8 and TRBJ1-2, with TRBD1 matching 7 bases. CDR3 size: 14 residues. Germline CDR1 reads SGHVS; CDR2 reads FQNEAQ. V trimming: 5 bases; J trimming: 1 base; junction bases outside the gene matches: 4. CDR3 sequence (DNA): TGTGCCAGCAGCAAGGACAGGAATAACTATGGCTACACCTTC. Translating gives CASSKDRNNYGYTF.

The CDR3 region is CASSKPGRANTEAFF. Written as DNA, the CDR3 is TGTGCCAGCAGCAAACCGGGCAGGGCGAACACTGAAGCTTTCTTT. The rearrangement joins TRBV21-1 to TRBJ1-1; the DNA was not compared with TRBD1, the D call given in the table. TRBV21-1 is described as a pseudogene. The CDR3 covers 15 residues.

The V gene is TRBV11-2, the J gene TRBJ1-2; 10 bases line up with TRBD1. Germline CDR1 is SGHAT and CDR2 is FQNNGV. V was pared by 8 bases and J by 5 bases, with 11 bases of the junction left unmatched. The CDR3 length is 15 residues. The CDR3 bases are TGTGCCAGCGGCCGGGGACAGGGGATAAGTTATGGCTACACCTTC. Translation gives CASGRGQGISYGYTF.

V usage is TRBV7-9 and J usage is TRBJ1-4; D gene unclear. Germline values: CDR1 SEHNR, CDR2 FQNEAQ (reference sequence). V was cut by 1 base and J by 3 bases, with 12 bases left in between. The CDR3 extends over 16 amino acids. The CDR3 reads CASSLVWQSPNEKLFF. The CDR3 DNA follows: TGTGCCAGCAGCTTAGTTTGGCAGTCCCCTAATGAAAAACTGTTTTTT. Combining the CDR3 with reference TRBV7-9 and TRBJ1-4 gives the whole variable domain DTGVSQNPRHKITKRGQNVTFRCDPISEHNRLYWYRQTLGQGPEFLTYFQNEAQLEKSRLLSDRFSAERPKGSFSTLEIQRTEQGDSAMYLCASSLVWQSPNEKLFFGSGTQLSVL.

This chain uses TRBV29-1 with TRBJ2-7, with 8 bases identical to TRBD1. The CDR3 has 15 amino acids. The ends lost 0 bases at V and 4 bases at J; junction bases unmatched: 8. The germline gives CDR1 SQVTM, CDR2 ANQGSEA. This CDR3 is CSVEDGGQGRYEQYF. In DNA, the CDR3 is TGCAGCGTTGAAGATGGCGGACAGGGAAGGTACGAGCAGTACTTC.

The chain joins TRBV5-1 to TRBJ2-1, with 9 bases identical to TRBD2. With 3 bases clipped from V and 9 bases from J, the junction kept 13 bases outside the gene matches. This CDR3 spans 16 amino acids. From germline, CDR1 is SGHRS and CDR2 YFSETQ. Here the CDR3 reads CASSSPWASGISEQFF. CDR3 sequence (DNA): TGCGCCAGCAGCTCCCCGTGGGCTAGCGGGATAAGTGAGCAGTTCTTC.

There are a few counts of this clone. The chain joins TRBV13 to TRBJ1-1; D is undetermined. V was trimmed by 1 base and J by 10 bases, leaving 16 bases between them. CDR1 and CDR2 from the germline V gene are PRHDT and FYEKMQ (reference sequence). The CDR3 is made up of 14 amino acids. The CDR3: CASSLVQLGGAAFF. CDR3 coding DNA: TGTGCCAGCAGCTTAGTTCAGTTGGGAGGTGCAGCTTTCTTT.

V usage is TRBV19 and J usage is TRBJ2-3, with 7 nucleotides matching TRBD2. This CDR3 spans 18 amino acids. The trim removed 4 bases at V and 0 bases at J, leaving 13 bases unmatched. Germline V gives CDR1 LNHDA, CDR2 SQIVND (reference sequence). In DNA form, the CDR3 reads TGTGCCAGTAGTACTCCAGCGGGGAGCCATTCTAGCACAGATACGCAGTATTTT. Protein product: CASSTPAGSHSSTDTQYF. The full variable domain, with the rest looked up from reference TRBV19 and TRBJ2-3, is DGGITQSPKYLFRKEGQNVTLSCEQNLNHDAMYWYRQDPGQGLRLIYYSQIVNDFQKGDIAEGYSVSREKKESFPLTVTSAQKNPTAFYLCASSTPAGSHSSTDTQYFGPGTRLTVL.

The chain recombines TRBV28 with TRBJ1-6; D might be TRBD1 (6 bases). In germline, CDR1 is MDHEN, CDR2 SYDVKM. The V and J ends lost 6 bases and 5 bases respectively, with 14 bases between them. The CDR3 has 15 amino acids. In nucleotides, the CDR3 is TGTGCCAGCAGCGAACCGGGACAAGATAATTCACCCCTCCACTTT. It encodes CASSEPGQDNSPLHF. The variable domain in full, with the rest retrieved from reference TRBV28 and TRBJ1-6, is DVKVTQSSRYLVKRTGEKVFLECVQDMDHENMFWYRQDPGLGLRLIYFSYDVKMKEKGDIPEGYSVSREKKERFSLILESASTNQTSMYLCASSEPGQDNSPLHFGNGTRLTVT.

The chain employs TRBV6-1 and TRBJ1-1; 8 nucleotides line up with TRBD1. The CDR3 length is 14 residues. Germline CDR1 and CDR2: MNHNS and SASEGT. J lost 5 bases, V lost 6 bases, and 8 bases had no gene match. CDR3 in amino acids: CASSLGQGGTEAFF. As DNA, the CDR3 is TGTGCCAGCAGCCTAGGACAGGGAGGGACTGAAGCTTTCTTT.

This chain connects TRBV7-6 to TRBJ1-4; D gene unclear. The germline CDR1 and CDR2 sequences are SGHVS and FNYEAQ. Trimming removed 4 bases at V and 4 bases at J, with 13 bases between. This CDR3 comprises 15 residues. The CDR3 DNA is TGTGCCAGCAGCTCGGAGCTTTCGGGTAATGAAAAACTGTTTTTT. Translated, it gives CASSSELSGNEKLFF.

In regard to this clone: Other DNA sequences of this sample code for an identical CDR3. The chain combines TRBV19 with TRBJ1-5, with D possibly matching TRBD1 (6 bases). The CDR3 runs to 13 residues. Trimming shortened V by 6 bases and J by 2 bases, and 8 bases separated the two germline ends. CDR1 is LNHDA, CDR2 SQIVND, per germline (reference sequence). The CDR3 nucleotides read TGTGCCAGTAGCAACAGGGGCAATCAGCCCCAGCATTTT. Its protein product is CASSNRGNQPQHF.

This chain uses TRBV30 with TRBJ2-3, with TRBD2 matching 9 bases. Trimming at V came to 6 bases and at J to 2 bases, leaving 18 bases not matched to a gene. In germline, CDR1 is GTSNPN, CDR2 SVGIG (reference sequence). The CDR3 consists of 18 residues. This chain's CDR3 is CACNSGGISFRDTDTQYF. The CDR3 DNA sequence: TGTGCCTGTAACAGCGGGGGGATCTCCTTTCGGGACACAGATACGCAGTATTTT.

The chain combines TRBV7-2 with TRBJ2-5, with D tentatively TRBD2 (6 bases). Between the trimmed V and J ends, which lost 2 bases and 5 bases, there was a span of 15 bases. The CDR3 is 15 amino acids. The germline V gene has CDR1 SGHTA and CDR2 FQGNSA. CDR3 DNA sequence: TGTGCCAGCAGCTTACGAGGGAGCGGAGGGGAGACCCAGTACTTC. Its protein product is CASSLRGSGGETQYF.

V is TRBV4-2 and J is TRBJ2-7; D gene unclear. The CDR3 runs 13 residues. Trimming left V 0 bases short and J 2 bases short, with 5 bases between. CDR1 is LGHNA, CDR2 YNFKEQ, per germline. The CDR3 region has the DNA TGTGCCAGCAGCCAAGATAGCCCCTACGAGCAGTACTTC. It specifies CASSQDSPYEQYF.

The genes are TRBV2 and TRBJ1-4, with 12 bases matching TRBD1. This CDR3 is 15 amino acids long. The germline gives CDR1 SNHLY, CDR2 FYNNEI. V trimming: 6 bases; J trimming: 8 bases; junction bases outside the gene matches: 7. In DNA form, the CDR3 reads TGTGCCAGCAGAGCACAGGGACAGGGGGCGGAAAAACTGTTTTTT. Encoded protein: CASRAQGQGAEKLFF.